The sequence of this TCR beta chain was determined in a study of identical twins. Concerning this clonotype: Antigen unknown.

TCRdb used MiXCR to reprocess the 5' RACE reads, holding one entry per CDR3 protein. The sample holds around 550,000 distinct CDR3 sequences; approximately 14% are singletons and the top ten take around 0.4%. Overall study results and limits: The study found weaker excess twin sharing in beta out-of-frame sequences.

The CDR3 sequence is 20 residues long. The J segment lost 0 bases and the V segment lost 5 bases, leaving 16 bases of the junction unmatched. Germline lookup yields CDR1 MNHNS and CDR2 SASEGT. The sample was also reused in another study, on yellow fever vaccine responses in identical twins.

The rearrangement joins TRBV6-1 to TRBJ2-2; 9 nucleotides match TRBD2. The sequencing input was CD4+ T cells sorted from blood. This receptor was identified in a woman between 18 and 30 years old in good health. CDR3 DNA: TGTGCCAGCAGTCTAACCCGGGGCGGGCTAGCGGGAACGAACACCGGGGAGCTGTTTTTT. Translation: CASSLTRGGLAGTNTGELFF.